Given below is one T cell receptor beta chain in context. Some clones are missing from TCRdb's copy, which holds only in-frame ones; the method was immunoSEQ multiplex PCR. The profile shows 60,000 to 90,000 clones, roughly 96% of them singletons. The V segment lost 4 bases and the J segment 1 base; nucleotides outside the gene matches: 5. The CDR3 is 15 residues long. The V gene's germline CDR1 is SGDLS and CDR2 YYNGEE. The data were obtained in a study of technical replicates of blood from a handful of donors. The gene calls are TRBV9 and TRBJ2-7; 10 nucleotides match TRBD1. The sample taken for sequencing was T cells isolated from PBMCs. The receptor's source is a human donor in good health. CDR3 loop: CASSPRTGGSYEQYF. The CDR3, as DNA: TGTGCCAGCAGCCCGAGGACAGGGGGGTCCTACGAGCAGTACTTC.